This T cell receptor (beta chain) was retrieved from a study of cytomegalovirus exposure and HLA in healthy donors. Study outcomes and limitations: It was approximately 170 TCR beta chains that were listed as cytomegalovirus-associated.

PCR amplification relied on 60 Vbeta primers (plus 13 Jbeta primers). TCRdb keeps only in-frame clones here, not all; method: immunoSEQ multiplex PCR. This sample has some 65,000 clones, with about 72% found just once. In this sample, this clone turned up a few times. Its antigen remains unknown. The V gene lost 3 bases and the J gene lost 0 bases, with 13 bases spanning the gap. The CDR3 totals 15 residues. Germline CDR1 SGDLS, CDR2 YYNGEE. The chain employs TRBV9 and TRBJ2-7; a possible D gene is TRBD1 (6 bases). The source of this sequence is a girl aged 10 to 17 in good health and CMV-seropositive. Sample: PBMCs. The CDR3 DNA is TGTGCCAGCAGCGCCGGTGGGGGCCGCTCCTACGAGCAGTACTTC. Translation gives CASSAGGGRSYEQYF.